The TCR beta chain described here comes from a study of cytomegalovirus exposure and HLA in healthy donors. Study findings and constraints: Later analysis demonstrated an association between a missense DCLRE1C variant and TCR beta V- and J-gene trimming.

The CDR3 has 15 residues. From germline, CDR1 is LGHNA and CDR2 YNFKEQ. V dropped 0 bases and J dropped 5 bases, with 14 bases sitting between them. Primers for the PCR totalled 60 Vbeta and 13 Jbeta. TCRdb's copy holds only in-frame clones and misses some; the assay was immunoSEQ multiplex PCR. The data show about 77,000 clones, roughly four fifths seen once. This clone was seen only once. Its antigen is currently unknown. The V gene is TRBV4-2, the J gene TRBJ2-7, with a weak D call TRBD1 (5 bases). Sequences were obtained from PBMCs. This receptor was identified in a man aged 35-49 years in good health and CMV-seronegative. CDR3 in amino acids: CASSQDGQGRDEQYF. The DNA for the CDR3 is TGTGCCAGCAGCCAAGACGGGCAGGGTCGTGACGAGCAGTACTTC.